A selection of T cell receptor beta chains follows, all from one sample in a study of blood T cell repertoires in COVID-19. Data came from immunoSEQ multiplex PCR; TCRdb stores just in-frame clones and leaves some out. Of under 95,000 clones in the sample, about nine tenths were seen once. Material for sequencing was peripheral blood. These TCRs come from a human donor in a cohort sampled during active COVID-19. Each CDR3 is given with its conserved first and last residue. The order of the fields is V gene, J gene, clone size, D gene, CDR3 DNA, CDR3 protein. The D gene is left open where the match is weak. A row's size may be missing; if present it is once, few, many or a size class.

TRBV18	TRBJ1-1	-	-	TGTGCCAGCTCATACGGACAGTCTGACACTGAAGCTTTCTTT	CASSYGQSDTEAFF
TRBV20-1	TRBJ1-5	-	-	TGCAGTGCTAGTGGAGGGTTCAATCAGCCCCAGCATTTT	CSASGGFNQPQHF
TRBV4-2	TRBJ2-7	-	TRBD2	TGTGCCAGCAGCCAAGCCGTAGCGGGGGGGCCCTACGAGCAGTACTTC	CASSQAVAGGPYEQYF
TRBV11-2	TRBJ2-7	once	-	TGTGCCAGCAGCTTAGGACACCCTAACTACGAGCAGTACTTC	CASSLGHPNYEQYF
TRBV14	TRBJ2-1	-	-	TGTGCCAGCAGCCAAGGTCGGCAGGTTAATGAGCAGTTCTTC	CASSQGRQVNEQFF
TRBV27	TRBJ1-6	-	TRBD1	TGTGCCAGCAGGGACAGGGCGGCCTATAATTCACCCCTCCACTTT	CASRDRAAYNSPLHF
TRBV6-5	TRBJ1-4	-	-	TGTGCCAGCAGTTACTCCGGCGTCTCGAGGGAAAAACTGTTTTTT	CASSYSGVSREKLFF
TRBV7-2	TRBJ2-2	-	TRBD1	TGTGCCAGCAGCAGCCGGGCAGGGGGCTCCACCGGGGAGCTGTTTTTT	CASSSRAGGSTGELFF
TRBV28	TRBJ1-4	-	-	TGTGCCAGCAGTTTAGGACAGTCTAATGAAAAACTGTTTTTT	CASSLGQSNEKLFF
TRBV19	TRBJ1-1	-	-	TGTGCCAGTAGTATGCGGATGAACACTGAAGCTTTCTTT	CASSMRMNTEAFF
TRBV18	TRBJ2-2	-	-	TGTGCCAGCTCACGAGAAGACACCGGGGAGCTGTTTTTT	CASSREDTGELFF
TRBV24-1	TRBJ1-2	-	TRBD1	TGTGCCACCAGTGACGGCCAGGGGGCGCGCGGCTACACCTTC	CATSDGQGARGYTF
TRBV11-2	TRBJ1-4	-	-	TGTGCCAGCAGCTTAGACAGGGGTTGGGAAAAACTGTTTTTT	CASSLDRGWEKLFF
TRBV28	TRBJ1-5	few	TRBD1	TGTGCCAGCAGCTTTGACAGGGGTGATCAGCCCCAGCATTTT	CASSFDRGDQPQHF
TRBV27	TRBJ1-2	-	-	TGTGCCAGCAGTCAGGGGACCGCCTATGGCTACACCTTC	CASSQGTAYGYTF
TRBV7-2	TRBJ2-2	-	-	TGTGCCAGCAGCTTATTCAGGAACACCGGGGAGCTGTTTTTT	CASSLFRNTGELFF
TRBV5-1	TRBJ2-3	once	TRBD2	TGCGCCAGCAGCTCTTCAGCGGGAGGGCCAATGGCAGATACGCAGTATTTT	CASSSSAGGPMADTQYF
TRBV7-3	TRBJ2-5	once	TRBD2	TGTGCCAGCAGCTTAAACCCCCGCGGGAGGGGTCAAGAGACCCAGTACTTC	CASSLNPRGRGQETQYF
TRBV10-3	TRBJ1-2	-	TRBD1	TGTGCCATCAGTGAGGAGGGACTCGGACAGGGAGGCTATGGCTACACCTTC	CAISEEGLGQGGYGYTF
TRBV11-3	TRBJ2-3	-	TRBD2	TGTGCCAGCAGCCCCCTGGGGGGCCTAGCGGGAGGGTGGACAGATACGCAGTATTTT	CASSPLGGLAGGWTDTQYF
TRBV25-1	TRBJ1-5	few	-	TGTGCCAGCAGGACGACAGGCTCGAATCAGCCCCAGCATTTT	CASRTTGSNQPQHF
TRBV9	TRBJ2-3	-	TRBD2	TGTGCCAGCAGCGCAATACTAGCGGGATCCACAGATACGCAGTATTTT	CASSAILAGSTDTQYF